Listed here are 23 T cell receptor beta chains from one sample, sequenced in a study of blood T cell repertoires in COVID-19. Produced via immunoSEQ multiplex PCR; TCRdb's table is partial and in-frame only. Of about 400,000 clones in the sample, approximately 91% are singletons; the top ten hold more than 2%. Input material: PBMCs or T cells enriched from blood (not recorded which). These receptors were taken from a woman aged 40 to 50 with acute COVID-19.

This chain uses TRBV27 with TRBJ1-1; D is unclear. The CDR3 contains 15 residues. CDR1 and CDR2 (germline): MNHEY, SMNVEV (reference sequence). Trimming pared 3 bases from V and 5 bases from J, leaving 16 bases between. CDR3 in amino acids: CASSLSFAARTEAFF. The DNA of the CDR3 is TGTGCCAGCAGTTTGTCTTTCGCGGCTAGGACTGAAGCTTTCTTT.

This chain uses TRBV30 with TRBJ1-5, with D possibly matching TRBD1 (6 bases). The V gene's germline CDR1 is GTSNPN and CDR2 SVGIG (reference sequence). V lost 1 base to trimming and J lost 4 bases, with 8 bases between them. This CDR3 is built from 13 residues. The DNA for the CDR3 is TGTGCCTGGAGTGCAAGGGGGAATCAGCCCCAGCATTTT. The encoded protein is CAWSARGNQPQHF.

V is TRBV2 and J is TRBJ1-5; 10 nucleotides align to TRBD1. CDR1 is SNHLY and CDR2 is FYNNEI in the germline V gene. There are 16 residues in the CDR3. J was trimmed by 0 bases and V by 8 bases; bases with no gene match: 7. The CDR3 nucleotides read TGTGCCAGCGACCGGACAGGGGGGTATAGCAATCAGCCCCAGCATTTT. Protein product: CASDRTGGYSNQPQHF.

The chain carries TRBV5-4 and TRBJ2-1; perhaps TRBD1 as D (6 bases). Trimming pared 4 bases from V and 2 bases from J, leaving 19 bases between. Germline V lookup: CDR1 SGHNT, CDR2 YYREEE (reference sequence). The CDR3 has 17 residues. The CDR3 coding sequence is TGTGCCAGCAGCATCGGCCACCGGGACATTCCCTACAATGAGCAGTTCTTC. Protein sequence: CASSIGHRDIPYNEQFF.

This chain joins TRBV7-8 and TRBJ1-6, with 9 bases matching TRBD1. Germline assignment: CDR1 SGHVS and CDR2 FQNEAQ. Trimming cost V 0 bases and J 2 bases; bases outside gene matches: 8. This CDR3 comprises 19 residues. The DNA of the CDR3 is TGTGCCAGCAGCTTAGCGTCGACGGGACAGGGCGCCTATAATTCACCCCTCCACTTT. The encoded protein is CASSLASTGQGAYNSPLHF.

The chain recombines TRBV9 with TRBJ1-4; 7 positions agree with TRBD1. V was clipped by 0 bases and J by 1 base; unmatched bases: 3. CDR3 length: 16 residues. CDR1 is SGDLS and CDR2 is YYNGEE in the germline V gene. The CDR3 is CASSVDTGETNEKLFF. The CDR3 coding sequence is TGTGCCAGCAGCGTAGACACAGGGGAAACTAATGAAAAACTGTTTTTT.

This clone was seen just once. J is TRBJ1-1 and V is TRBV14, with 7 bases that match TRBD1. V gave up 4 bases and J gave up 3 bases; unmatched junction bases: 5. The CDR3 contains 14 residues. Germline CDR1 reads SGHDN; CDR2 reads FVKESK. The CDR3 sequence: CASSPWTGHTEAFF. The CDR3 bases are TGTGCCAGCAGCCCCTGGACAGGCCACACTGAAGCTTTCTTT. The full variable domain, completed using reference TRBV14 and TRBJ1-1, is EAGVTQFPSHSVIEKGQTVTLRCDPISGHDNLYWYRRVMGKEIKFLLHFVKESKQDESGMPNNRFLAERTGGTYSTLKVQPAELEDSGVYFCASSPWTGHTEAFFGQGTRLTVV.

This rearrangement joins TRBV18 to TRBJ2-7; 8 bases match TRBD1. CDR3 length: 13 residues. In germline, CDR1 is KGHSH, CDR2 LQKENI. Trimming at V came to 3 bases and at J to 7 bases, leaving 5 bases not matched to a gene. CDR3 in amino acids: CASSPQGAGEQYF. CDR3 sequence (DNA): TGTGCCAGCTCACCCCAGGGGGCGGGTGAGCAGTACTTC. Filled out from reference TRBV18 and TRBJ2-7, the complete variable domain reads NAGVMQNPRHLVRRRGQEARLRCSPMKGHSHVYWYRQLPEEGLKFMVYLQKENIIDESGMPKERFSAEFPKEGPSILRIQQVVRGDSAAYFCASSPQGAGEQYFGPGTRLTVT.

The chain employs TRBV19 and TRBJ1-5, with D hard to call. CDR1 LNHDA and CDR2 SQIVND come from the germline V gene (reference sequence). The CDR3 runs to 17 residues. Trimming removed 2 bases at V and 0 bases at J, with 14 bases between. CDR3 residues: CASSILVADYSNQPQHF. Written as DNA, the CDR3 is TGTGCCAGTAGTATATTGGTGGCAGATTATAGCAATCAGCCCCAGCATTTT.

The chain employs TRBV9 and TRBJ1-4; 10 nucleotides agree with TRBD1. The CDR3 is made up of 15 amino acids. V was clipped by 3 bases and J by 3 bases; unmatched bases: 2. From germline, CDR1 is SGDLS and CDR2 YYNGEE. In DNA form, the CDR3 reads TGTGCCAGCAGCGCCGGGACAGGGGCTAATGAAAAACTGTTTTTT. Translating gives CASSAGTGANEKLFF.

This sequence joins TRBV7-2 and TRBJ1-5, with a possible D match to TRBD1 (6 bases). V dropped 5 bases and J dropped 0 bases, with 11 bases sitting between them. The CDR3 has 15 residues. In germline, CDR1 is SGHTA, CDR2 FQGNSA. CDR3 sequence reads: CASSPQGGSNQPQHF. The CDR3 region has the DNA TGTGCCAGCAGCCCACAGGGCGGTAGCAATCAGCCCCAGCATTTT.

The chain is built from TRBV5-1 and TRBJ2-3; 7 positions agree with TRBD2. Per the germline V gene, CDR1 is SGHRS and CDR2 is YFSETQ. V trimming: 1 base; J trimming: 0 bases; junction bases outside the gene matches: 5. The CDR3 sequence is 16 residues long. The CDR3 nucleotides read TGCGCCAGCAGCTTGCCTACTAGCGTTAGCACAGATACGCAGTATTTT. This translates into CASSLPTSVSTDTQYF.

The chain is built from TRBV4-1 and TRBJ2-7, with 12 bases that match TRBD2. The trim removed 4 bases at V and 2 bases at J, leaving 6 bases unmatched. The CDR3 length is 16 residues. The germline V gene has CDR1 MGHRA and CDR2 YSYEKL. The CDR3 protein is CASSRTPSGGAYEQYF. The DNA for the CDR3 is TGCGCCAGCAGCCGAACCCCTAGCGGGGGGGCCTACGAGCAGTACTTC.

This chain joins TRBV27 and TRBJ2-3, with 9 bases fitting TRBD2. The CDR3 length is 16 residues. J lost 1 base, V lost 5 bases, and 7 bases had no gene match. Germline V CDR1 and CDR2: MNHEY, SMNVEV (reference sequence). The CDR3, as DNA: TGTGCCAGCAGTCCGACTAGCGGTGGGGGCACAGATACGCAGTATTTT. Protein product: CASSPTSGGGTDTQYF.

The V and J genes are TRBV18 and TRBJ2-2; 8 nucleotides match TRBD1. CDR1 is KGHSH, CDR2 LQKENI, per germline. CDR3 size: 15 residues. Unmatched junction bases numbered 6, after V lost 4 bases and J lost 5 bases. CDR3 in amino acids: CASSRGTGGTGELFF. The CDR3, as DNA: TGTGCCAGCTCACGGGGGACAGGAGGTACCGGGGAGCTGTTTTTT. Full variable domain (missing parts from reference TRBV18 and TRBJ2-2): NAGVMQNPRHLVRRRGQEARLRCSPMKGHSHVYWYRQLPEEGLKFMVYLQKENIIDESGMPKERFSAEFPKEGPSILRIQQVVRGDSAAYFCASSRGTGGTGELFFGEGSRLTVL.

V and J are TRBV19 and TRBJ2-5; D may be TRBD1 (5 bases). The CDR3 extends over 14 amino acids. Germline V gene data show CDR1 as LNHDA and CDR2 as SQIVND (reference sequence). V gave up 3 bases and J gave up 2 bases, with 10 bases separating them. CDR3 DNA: TGTGCCAGTAGTATTAGTGACAGTCAAGAGACCCAGTACTTC. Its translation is CASSISDSQETQYF.

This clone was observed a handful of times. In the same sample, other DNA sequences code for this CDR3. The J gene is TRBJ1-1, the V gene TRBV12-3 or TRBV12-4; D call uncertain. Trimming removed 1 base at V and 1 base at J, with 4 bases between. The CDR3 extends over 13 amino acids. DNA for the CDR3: TGTGCCAGCAGTTTAGTGCGGAACACTGAAGCTTTCTTT. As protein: CASSLVRNTEAFF.

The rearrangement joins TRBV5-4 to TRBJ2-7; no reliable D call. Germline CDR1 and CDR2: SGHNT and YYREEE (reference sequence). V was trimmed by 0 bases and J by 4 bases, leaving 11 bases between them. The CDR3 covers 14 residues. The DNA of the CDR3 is TGTGCCAGCAGCTTGGGGCAGTATCAGTACGAGCAGTACTTC. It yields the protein CASSLGQYQYEQYF.

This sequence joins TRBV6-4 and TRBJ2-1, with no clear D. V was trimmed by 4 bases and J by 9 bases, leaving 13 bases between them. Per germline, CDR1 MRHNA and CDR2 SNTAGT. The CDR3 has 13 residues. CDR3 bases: TGTGCCAGCAGTGGCCACCTACTTGTTGAGCAGTTCTTC. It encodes CASSGHLLVEQFF.

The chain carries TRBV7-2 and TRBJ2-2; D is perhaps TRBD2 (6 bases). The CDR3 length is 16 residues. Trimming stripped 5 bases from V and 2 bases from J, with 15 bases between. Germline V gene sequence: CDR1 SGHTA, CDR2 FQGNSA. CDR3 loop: CASSMDYGINTGELFF. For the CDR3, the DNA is TGTGCCAGCAGCATGGACTACGGGATAAACACCGGGGAGCTGTTTTTT.

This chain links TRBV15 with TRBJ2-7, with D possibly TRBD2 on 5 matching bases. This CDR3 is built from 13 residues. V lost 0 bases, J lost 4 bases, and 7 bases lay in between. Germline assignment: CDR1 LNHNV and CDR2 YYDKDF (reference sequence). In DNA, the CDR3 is TGTGCCACCAGCAGAGATGGGGAGTACGAGCAGTACTTC. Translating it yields CATSRDGEYEQYF.

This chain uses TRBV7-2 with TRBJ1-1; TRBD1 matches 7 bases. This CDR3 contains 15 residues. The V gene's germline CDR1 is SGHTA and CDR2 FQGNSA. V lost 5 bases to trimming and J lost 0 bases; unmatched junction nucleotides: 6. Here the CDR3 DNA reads TGTGCCAGCAGCAGACAGGGCCTCATGAACACTGAAGCTTTCTTT. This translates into CASSRQGLMNTEAFF.

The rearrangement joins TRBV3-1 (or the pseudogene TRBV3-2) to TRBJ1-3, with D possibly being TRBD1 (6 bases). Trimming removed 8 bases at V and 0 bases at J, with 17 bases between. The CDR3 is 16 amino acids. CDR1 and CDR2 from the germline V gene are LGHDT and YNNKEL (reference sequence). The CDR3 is CASWGDRRGSGNTIYF. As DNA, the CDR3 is TGTGCCAGCTGGGGCGACAGGAGAGGCTCTGGAAACACCATATATTTT.